Presented here are 14 T cell receptor beta chains from one specimen sequenced in a study of identifying expanded T cells in peripheral blood. Using immunoSEQ multiplex PCR, the repertoire was profiled, and TCRdb retains in-frame clones only, with some absent. The sample consists of 95,000 to 100,000 clones, around nine tenths of them appearing once. Material: blood. Every receptor here comes from a person aged 18 to 75 in good health.

The chain joins TRBV2 to TRBJ2-1, with D perhaps given as TRBD1 or TRBD2 (6 bases each). V dropped 8 bases and J dropped 3 bases, with 20 bases sitting between them. Germline V gene sequence: CDR1 SNHLY, CDR2 FYNNEI. The CDR3 contains 16 residues. CDR3 coding DNA: TGTGCCAGCGGGGGGCCTAGCGAAGACTTCTACAATGAGCAGTTCTTC. It encodes CASGGPSEDFYNEQFF.

The chain recombines TRBV27 with TRBJ2-2; unclear D gene. Trimming pared 5 bases from V and 5 bases from J, leaving 6 bases between. CDR1 and CDR2 from the germline V gene are MNHEY and SMNVEV (reference sequence). CDR3 length: 12 amino acids. The CDR3 here is CASSALTGELFF. The CDR3 bases are TGTGCCAGCAGTGCACTAACCGGGGAGCTGTTTTTT.

This chain links TRBV29-1 with TRBJ2-1; 9 bases are shared with TRBD2. Germline trimming cut 6 bases from V and 7 bases from J; bases unmatched to any gene: 10. Germline lookup yields CDR1 SQVTM and CDR2 ANQGSEA. CDR3 length: 14 residues. The CDR3 loop reads CSVVGTSWSNEQFF. CDR3 DNA: TGCAGCGTCGTCGGGACTAGCTGGTCGAATGAGCAGTTCTTC.

The V gene is TRBV2, the J gene TRBJ2-5; 11 nucleotides align to TRBD2. The CDR3 length is 12 residues. The V segment lost 3 bases and the J segment 14 bases; nucleotides outside the gene matches: 5. Germline V lookup: CDR1 SNHLY, CDR2 FYNNEI. The CDR3 sequence: CASSEASGGSYF. Written as DNA, the CDR3 is TGTGCCAGCAGTGAGGCTAGCGGGGGGAGTTACTTC.

The rearrangement joins TRBV4-3 to TRBJ1-1, with D possibly matching TRBD1 (5 bases). The CDR3 consists of 15 residues. Trimming took off 0 bases at V and 10 bases at J, with 18 bases between the two ends. Germline V gene data show CDR1 as LGHNA and CDR2 as YSLEER. Here the CDR3 reads CASSQESIRASRAFF. For the CDR3, the DNA is TGCGCCAGCAGCCAAGAGAGTATCAGGGCGTCTAGAGCTTTCTTT.

V and J are TRBV4-3 and TRBJ1-2, with TRBD1 matching over 7 bases. Trimming removed 3 bases from V and 5 bases from J; junction bases left unmatched: 3. Germline V gene sequence: CDR1 LGHNA, CDR2 YSLEER. This CDR3 comprises 13 residues. For the CDR3, the DNA is TGCGCCAGCAGCCAGGACAGGACTTATGGCTACACCTTC. It specifies CASSQDRTYGYTF.

In its sample, this clone was seen a few times. The V call is TRBV27, the J call TRBJ1-6; D gene ambiguous. Germline CDR1 MNHEY, CDR2 SMNVEV (reference sequence). The CDR3 is made up of 15 amino acids. Trimming removed 5 bases from V and 7 bases from J, with 15 bases in between. CDR3 DNA sequence: TGTGCCAGCAGTCCCTTAGGGCGGATCAATTCACCCCTCCACTTT. As protein: CASSPLGRINSPLHF.

V gene TRBV7-2 combines with J gene TRBJ1-2, with D unresolved. Germline values: CDR1 SGHTA, CDR2 FQGNSA. The CDR3 loop spans 14 amino acids. V dropped 5 bases and J dropped 6 bases, with 16 bases sitting between them. The CDR3 coding sequence is TGTGCCAGCAGCCGACAAGGTTGGGGAAATGGCTACACCTTC. Its translation is CASSRQGWGNGYTF.

The chain has TRBV13 and TRBJ2-1; TRBD2 matches 16 bases. The CDR3 has 15 residues. J was trimmed by 10 bases and V by 4 bases; bases with no gene match: 4. Germline values: CDR1 PRHDT, CDR2 FYEKMQ (reference sequence). The CDR3 region is CASSSGLAGGQEQFF. As DNA, the CDR3 is TGTGCCAGCAGCTCGGGACTAGCGGGGGGGCAGGAGCAGTTCTTC.

This clone was counted once. The chain couples TRBV5-6 to TRBJ2-3, with D unresolved. Germline V gene lookup returns CDR1 SGHDT and CDR2 YYEEEE. This CDR3 comprises 14 residues. Trimming left V 2 bases short and J 6 bases short, with 13 bases between. The DNA for the CDR3 is TGTGCCAGCAGCTTCTGGGCAGATGGGGATACGCAGTATTTT. Amino acid sequence: CASSFWADGDTQYF.

V is TRBV28 and J is TRBJ2-1; D is unresolved. V lost 1 base, J lost 6 bases, and 13 bases lay in between. This CDR3 is built from 15 residues. Per germline, CDR1 MDHEN and CDR2 SYDVKM. CDR3 DNA: TGTGCCAGCAGTTTATACCCTGGGTTGGTCAATGAGCAGTTCTTC. Its translation is CASSLYPGLVNEQFF.

This clone was observed a single time. The CDR3: CASSLTRAGELFF. CDR3 nucleotides: TGTGCCAGCAGCTTGACAAGGGCCGGGGAGCTGTTTTTT. The rearrangement joins TRBV11-3 to TRBJ2-2; unclear D gene. Trimming removed 3 bases at V and 6 bases at J, with 8 bases between. The CDR3 runs 13 residues. Looked up from germline, CDR1 is SGHNT and CDR2 is YENEEA.

The chain uses TRBV6-5 and TRBJ1-1, with a possible D match to TRBD1 (6 bases). This CDR3 is 13 amino acids long. Looked up from germline, CDR1 is MNHEY and CDR2 is SVGAGI. Trimming removed 5 bases from V and 8 bases from J, with 15 bases in between. CDR3 in amino acids: CASSTGLGLEAFF. In DNA form, the CDR3 reads TGTGCCAGCAGTACAGGGTTAGGTCTAGAAGCTTTCTTT.

The chain links TRBV5-1 to TRBJ1-5, with 8 bases matching TRBD1. Germline V gene lookup returns CDR1 SGHRS and CDR2 YFSETQ. This CDR3 is 15 amino acids long. With 0 bases clipped from V and 4 bases from J, the junction kept 3 bases outside the gene matches. The CDR3 is CASSLGGQVNQPQHF. CDR3 DNA sequence: TGCGCCAGCAGCTTGGGGGGACAGGTTAATCAGCCCCAGCATTTT.